A selection of T cell receptor beta chains follows, all from one sample in a study of blood T cell repertoires in COVID-19. Clones were sequenced by immunoSEQ multiplex PCR, and TCRdb holds only the in-frame ones, with some missing. This repertoire shows roughly 290,000 clones, 70% to 90% found once; its top ten account for roughly 2.1%. Sequencing was carried out using peripheral blood. The receptors were sampled from a woman aged 25 to 45 who had recovered from COVID-19. Both conserved end residues are part of each CDR3. Each record gives: V gene, clone size, CDR3 protein. Only some rows state a clone size, as once, few, many or a class for expanded clones.

v_call: TRBV10-1; clone_size: -; cdr3_aa: CASSDSVGQNTEAFF
v_call: TRBV19; clone_size: -; cdr3_aa: CASTTGFYSNQPQHF
v_call: TRBV4-1; clone_size: -; cdr3_aa: CASSQDPGKYEQYF
v_call: TRBV2; clone_size: -; cdr3_aa: CASRGQTGARELFF
v_call: TRBV19; clone_size: -; cdr3_aa: CASTPGQGSYNEQFF
v_call: TRBV24-1; clone_size: -; cdr3_aa: CATSAPDSLKGEKLFF
v_call: TRBV10-3; clone_size: -; cdr3_aa: CAISASGLAGGSTDTQYF
v_call: TRBV9; clone_size: -; cdr3_aa: CASSVGGRDTDTQYF
v_call: TRBV11-2; clone_size: -; cdr3_aa: CASSPVRGANVLTF
v_call: TRBV4-1; clone_size: few; cdr3_aa: CASSQTSGEQYF
v_call: TRBV11-3; clone_size: -; cdr3_aa: CASSQILAGDADKDEQFF
v_call: TRBV21-1; clone_size: -; cdr3_aa: CASSKWVRGSSYGYTF
v_call: TRBV7-9; clone_size: -; cdr3_aa: CASSLPANEKLFF
v_call: TRBV10-1; clone_size: few; cdr3_aa: CASRDSLNTEAFF
v_call: TRBV30; clone_size: -; cdr3_aa: CAWNTGQGNTIYF
v_call: TRBV7-3; clone_size: -; cdr3_aa: CASSLGTVPSGELFF
v_call: TRBV5-4; clone_size: -; cdr3_aa: CASSGRRTGGTDTQYF
v_call: TRBV7-2; clone_size: -; cdr3_aa: CASSLRQPQHF
v_call: TRBV11-3; clone_size: -; cdr3_aa: CASSLGAGVYNEQFF
v_call: TRBV5-1; clone_size: -; cdr3_aa: CASSSGQGSYEQYF
v_call: TRBV18; clone_size: few; cdr3_aa: CASSPTGLGSPLHF
v_call: TRBV10-3; clone_size: few; cdr3_aa: CAISDRGDNSPLHF
v_call: TRBV10-1; clone_size: -; cdr3_aa: CASSVQGGEDIQYF
v_call: TRBV20-1; clone_size: -; cdr3_aa: CSASAGGPGNTIYF
v_call: TRBV7-9; clone_size: -; cdr3_aa: CASSLPGTGRSSGANVLTF
v_call: TRBV5-1; clone_size: -; cdr3_aa: CASSLGQGGQPQHF
v_call: TRBV7-3; clone_size: -; cdr3_aa: CASSLGASGTEAFF
v_call: TRBV29-1; clone_size: -; cdr3_aa: CSVEEQGGEQYF
v_call: TRBV3-1/TRBV3-2; clone_size: -; cdr3_aa: CASSLAGGPNEQFF
v_call: TRBV11-2; clone_size: -; cdr3_aa: CASSFGGALGYEQYF
v_call: TRBV10-1; clone_size: -; cdr3_aa: CASSERGRETQYF
v_call: TRBV19; clone_size: -; cdr3_aa: CASSGISYNEQFF
v_call: TRBV29-1; clone_size: -; cdr3_aa: CSGEGTGDYNEQFF
v_call: TRBV29-1; clone_size: -; cdr3_aa: CSVESETGNNEKLFF
v_call: TRBV19; clone_size: -; cdr3_aa: CASKERSSYNEQFF
v_call: TRBV5-8; clone_size: -; cdr3_aa: CASSPWDRGGNQPQHF
v_call: TRBV4-2; clone_size: -; cdr3_aa: CASSQDLSGAYEQYF
v_call: TRBV27; clone_size: -; cdr3_aa: CATRSPETQYF
v_call: TRBV5-6; clone_size: -; cdr3_aa: CASSLRSTGHNSPLHF